The rows below give T cell receptor beta chains drawn from one sample of a study of spatial heterogeneity in lung cancer. MiXCR, applied by TCRdb to the 5' RACE reads, yields one record per CDR3 protein. This sample has about 70,000 distinct CDR3 sequences, with over 7% found just once. Sequencing was performed on PBMCs, taken at follow-up. The receptors stem from a female donor with early-stage non-small cell lung cancer. CDR3s include the opening cysteine and the closing phenylalanine or tryptophan. Each record gives: clone size, CDR3 length, D gene, J gene, V gene, CDR3 protein, CDR3 DNA. D genes are given only for firm matches. Rows give clone size only sometimes, using once, few, many, or a class for an expanded clone.

size: NA; length: 12; D: NA; J: TRBJ2-5; V: TRBV6-6; CDR3: CASSYPEETQYF; DNA: TGTGCCAGCAGTTACCCAGAAGAGACCCAGTACTTC
size: few; length: 12; D: NA; J: TRBJ2-3; V: TRBV7-2; CDR3: CASRRYLNQQYF; DNA: TGTGCCAGCAGACGATATCTCAACCAGCAGTATTTT
size: many; length: 13; D: NA; J: TRBJ2-2; V: TRBV12-3/TRBV12-4; CDR3: CASSLYVHGELFF; DNA: TGTGCCAGCAGTTTGTATGTTCACGGGGAGCTGTTTTTT
size: many; length: 12; D: NA; J: TRBJ2-2; V: TRBV28; CDR3: CASSTTRGELFF; DNA: TGTGCCAGCAGTACCACCCGAGGGGAGCTGTTTTTT
size: many; length: 16; D: NA; J: TRBJ2-7; V: TRBV2; CDR3: CASSSPGTRGDYEQYF; DNA: TGTGCCAGCAGTTCGCCGGGGACAAGGGGGGACTACGAGCAGTACTTC
size: NA; length: 15; D: NA; J: TRBJ2-5; V: TRBV7-9; CDR3: CASSQRPGEGETQYF; DNA: TGTGCCAGCAGCCAGAGGCCCGGAGAGGGGGAGACCCAGTACTTC
size: NA; length: 16; D: TRBD2; J: TRBJ2-3; V: TRBV9; CDR3: CASSINGLAGVDTQYF; DNA: TGTGCCAGCAGCATAAACGGACTAGCGGGAGTAGATACGCAGTATTTT
size: few; length: 11; D: NA; J: TRBJ1-2; V: TRBV20-1; CDR3: CSARGVDGYTF; DNA: TGCAGTGCTAGGGGCGTGGATGGCTACACCTTC
size: NA; length: 15; D: NA; J: TRBJ1-5; V: TRBV5-1; CDR3: CASSLAGYDNQPQHF; DNA: TGCGCCAGCAGCTTGGCAGGTTATGACAATCAGCCCCAGCATTTT
size: many; length: 16; D: TRBD2; J: TRBJ2-5; V: TRBV19; CDR3: CASSSPFRAGVETQYF; DNA: TGTGCCAGTAGTTCCCCCTTTAGGGCGGGAGTGGAGACCCAGTACTTC
size: few; length: 15; D: TRBD2; J: TRBJ2-7; V: TRBV27; CDR3: CASSSRGIAGDVQYF; DNA: TGTGCCAGCAGTTCAAGGGGGATAGCGGGAGACGTGCAGTACTTC
size: many; length: 14; D: TRBD1; J: TRBJ2-3; V: TRBV7-2; CDR3: CASERDRGADTQYF; DNA: TGTGCCAGCGAGAGGGACAGGGGCGCAGATACGCAGTATTTT
size: NA; length: 13; D: NA; J: TRBJ2-2; V: TRBV2; CDR3: CASTSRGRGELFF; DNA: TGTGCCAGCACCTCGAGGGGAAGGGGGGAGCTGTTTTTT
size: few; length: 14; D: NA; J: TRBJ2-2; V: TRBV10-1; CDR3: CASSESTDTGELFF; DNA: TGCGCCAGCAGTGAGTCGACGGACACCGGGGAGCTGTTTTTT
size: many; length: 16; D: TRBD2; J: TRBJ2-7; V: TRBV5-1; CDR3: CASSLVTGRASYEQYF; DNA: TGCGCCAGCAGCTTGGTAACCGGGAGGGCCTCCTACGAGCAGTACTTC
size: NA; length: 14; D: TRBD2; J: TRBJ2-1; V: TRBV5-5; CDR3: CASRKPGGSYEQFF; DNA: TGTGCCAGCAGGAAACCGGGAGGATCTTATGAGCAGTTCTTC
size: many; length: 14; D: NA; J: TRBJ2-1; V: TRBV20-1; CDR3: CSASRLASYNEQFF; DNA: TGCAGTGCTAGCCGGCTAGCCTCCTACAATGAGCAGTTCTTC
size: many; length: 15; D: NA; J: TRBJ2-1; V: TRBV21-1; CDR3: CASSPATFEVDEQFF; DNA: TGTGCCAGCAGCCCGGCCACGTTTGAAGTCGATGAGCAGTTCTTC
size: many; length: 13; D: TRBD1; J: TRBJ1-1; V: TRBV28; CDR3: CACSTGGFGEAFF; DNA: TGTGCCTGCTCGACAGGGGGCTTTGGTGAAGCTTTCTTT
size: many; length: 18; D: TRBD2; J: TRBJ2-6; V: TRBV7-2; CDR3: CASSDRLAGATGANVLTF; DNA: TGTGCCAGCAGCGACCGACTAGCGGGCGCGACTGGGGCCAACGTCCTGACTTTC
size: many; length: 15; D: NA; J: TRBJ2-1; V: TRBV7-7; CDR3: CASSLGGSDYNEQFF; DNA: TGTGCTAGCAGCTTAGGGGGGTCCGACTACAATGAGCAGTTCTTC
size: few; length: 18; D: TRBD2; J: TRBJ2-1; V: TRBV7-2; CDR3: CASSDSGTSGRVWNEQFF; DNA: TGTGCCAGCAGCGATTCCGGGACTAGCGGGAGGGTATGGAATGAGCAGTTCTTC
size: many; length: 14; D: NA; J: TRBJ1-2; V: TRBV10-3; CDR3: CATAAIRDNYGYTF; DNA: TGTGCCACCGCAGCCATCCGGGACAACTATGGCTACACCTTC
size: many; length: 14; D: NA; J: TRBJ2-7; V: TRBV6-1; CDR3: CASSEQRVSYEQYF; DNA: TGTGCCAGCAGTGAACAGAGGGTCAGCTACGAGCAGTACTTC
size: many; length: 13; D: NA; J: TRBJ2-1; V: TRBV7-8; CDR3: CASSPRAYNEQFF; DNA: TGTGCCAGCAGCCCAAGGGCCTACAATGAGCAGTTCTTC
size: NA; length: 14; D: TRBD1; J: TRBJ1-1; V: TRBV6-5; CDR3: CASKTGVGNTEAFF; DNA: TGTGCCAGCAAAACAGGGGTTGGGAACACTGAAGCTTTCTTT
size: few; length: 15; D: NA; J: TRBJ2-1; V: TRBV5-1; CDR3: CASSLTRASYNEQFF; DNA: TGCGCCAGCAGCTTAACGAGAGCCTCCTACAATGAGCAGTTCTTC
size: medium-sized; length: 12; D: NA; J: TRBJ1-4; V: TRBV4-1; CDR3: CASSQGFEKLFF; DNA: TGCGCCAGCAGCCAAGGCTTTGAAAAACTGTTTTTT
size: many; length: 17; D: NA; J: TRBJ2-3; V: TRBV12-3/TRBV12-4; CDR3: CASSPSVGTPYTDTQYF; DNA: TGTGCCAGCAGTCCTTCCGTCGGGACACCCTACACAGATACGCAGTATTTT
size: many; length: 16; D: NA; J: TRBJ2-6; V: TRBV7-9; CDR3: CASGGPPRSGANVLTF; DNA: TGTGCCAGCGGGGGACCACCGAGGTCTGGGGCCAACGTCCTGACTTTC
size: many; length: 14; D: NA; J: TRBJ1-1; V: TRBV6-2/TRBV6-3; CDR3: CASSPSGTGGEAFF; DNA: TGTGCCAGCAGTCCCTCCGGGACGGGGGGTGAAGCTTTCTTT
size: NA; length: 16; D: NA; J: TRBJ2-3; V: TRBV7-9; CDR3: CAKSLGGGTGTDTQYF; DNA: TGTGCCAAATCACTAGGAGGGGGGACCGGCACAGATACGCAGTATTTT
size: many; length: 17; D: NA; J: TRBJ2-4; V: TRBV5-4; CDR3: CASSYLTMTLAKNIQYF; DNA: TGTGCCAGCAGCTACCTAACTATGACCCTAGCCAAAAACATTCAGTACTTC
size: NA; length: 16; D: NA; J: TRBJ2-7; V: TRBV4-1; CDR3: CASSQTPQGGTYEQYF; DNA: TGCGCCAGCAGCCAAACCCCGCAGGGAGGAACCTACGAGCAGTACTTC
size: NA; length: 11; D: NA; J: TRBJ1-1; V: TRBV6-5; CDR3: CASSYFGEAFF; DNA: TGTGCCAGCAGTTATTTCGGGGAAGCTTTCTTT
size: NA; length: 15; D: TRBD2; J: TRBJ2-1; V: TRBV20-1; CDR3: CSATRGVAGVNEQFF; DNA: TGCAGTGCAACCCGGGGGGTAGCGGGAGTAAATGAGCAGTTCTTC